This T cell receptor beta chain was sequenced in a study of blood T cell repertoires in COVID-19. Looking at the study overall: From the United States, Italy and Spain came samples of acute and convalescent COVID-19. T cells, B-cell-depleted T cells, or PBMCs supplied cDNA or gDNA.

CDR3 length equals 15 residues. Trimming left V 0 bases short and J 3 bases short, with 9 bases between. CDR1 and CDR2 (germline): SGHTA, FQGNSA. In the study's own analysis: Cell counts per sample came from amplifying reference gene primers. Sequenced by immunoSEQ multiplex PCR; TCRdb stores in-frame clones only, minus some. The V and J calls and the clone size are those of that table, but D and trimming were determined from the DNA. The sample shows roughly 39,000 clones, around nine tenths of them seen only once. J is TRBJ1-5 and V is TRBV7-2, with D hard to call. The TCR was taken from a human donor in a cohort sampled during active COVID-19. The sequencing input was peripheral blood. The CDR3 sequence: CASSLASQNNQPQHF. The CDR3 DNA follows: TGTGCCAGCAGCTTAGCTTCTCAGAACAATCAGCCCCAGCATTTT.